The 25 T cell receptor beta chains given below trace back to one sample, sequenced in a study of cytomegalovirus exposure and HLA in healthy donors. Amplification used 60 Vbeta primers and 13 Jbeta primers. Libraries were prepared by immunoSEQ multiplex PCR; TCRdb keeps only in-frame clonotypes and omits some of them. The table shows over 95,000 clones, with 76% occurring only once. Sequenced input: PBMCs. The receptors were gathered from a woman in her 40s in good health and CMV-seropositive.

This clone showed up just once. The rearrangement links TRBV6-4 to TRBJ1-2; 9 nucleotides match TRBD1. This CDR3 has 16 amino acids. V trimming: 0 bases; J trimming: 5 bases; junction bases outside the gene matches: 7. CDR1 is MRHNA and CDR2 is SNTAGT in the germline V gene. For the CDR3, the DNA is TGTGCCAGCAGTGACTCCCCGGACAGGGGCCTTTATGGCTACACCTTC. This encodes CASSDSPDRGLYGYTF.

There are a few counts of this clone. The J gene is TRBJ2-3, the V gene TRBV21-1; the table's D call TRBD2 went unverified against the DNA. TRBV21-1 is a documented pseudogene. This CDR3 has 14 residues. The CDR3 loop reads CASSIQNNGDTQYF. In nucleotides, the CDR3 is TGTGCCAGCAGCATCCAAAATAACGGAGATACGCAGTATTTT.

V is TRBV2 and J is TRBJ2-1, with TRBD2 as a possible D gene (5 bases). CDR3 length equals 14 residues. Trimming took off 4 bases at V and 7 bases at J, with 14 bases between the two ends. Germline CDR1 reads SNHLY; CDR2 reads FYNNEI. The CDR3 is CASSVSGVGNEQFF. The CDR3 nucleotides read TGTGCCAGCAGTGTTTCCGGGGTTGGGAATGAGCAGTTCTTC.

The DNA for the CDR3 is TGCGCCAGCAGCTTGCGAGTCAGCGGGGGGAAACTCTACAATGAGCAGTTCTTC. Protein: CASSLRVSGGKLYNEQFF. The chain joins TRBV5-1 to TRBJ2-1; the match to TRBD2 covers 9 bases. The CDR3 consists of 18 residues. With V trimmed by 1 base and J by 3 bases, 11 bases remained unmatched. The germline V gene encodes CDR1 SGHRS and CDR2 YFSETQ.

This chain uses TRBV18 with TRBJ1-2; tentatively, D is TRBD1 (5 bases). Germline V gene data show CDR1 as KGHSH and CDR2 as LQKENI. V lost 2 bases and J 6 bases, leaving 10 bases between the germline ends. The CDR3 length is 13 residues. The CDR3 DNA reads TGTGCCAGCTCACCAAGACAGATAGATGGCTACACCTTC. It specifies CASSPRQIDGYTF.

Notes on this clone: One end of the junction varies from germline; a read error may be responsible. The chain links TRBV7-7 to TRBJ1-5; no reliable D call. Germline V gene lookup returns CDR1 SSHAT and CDR2 FNYEAQ (reference sequence). CDR3 length: 13 amino acids. CDR3 in DNA: TGTGCTAGCAGCTTAGATGGCCAGCAGCCCCAGCATTTT. This gives the protein CASSLDGQQPQHF.

The chain combines TRBV7-7 with TRBJ2-7; the match to TRBD1 covers 8 bases. Unmatched junction bases numbered 6, after V lost 1 base and J lost 4 bases. The CDR3 spans 15 residues. Germline CDR1 is SSHAT and CDR2 is FNYEAQ (reference sequence). CDR3 DNA: TGTGCCAGCAGCTTAGGAGGACAGGGTTCATACGAGCAGTACTTC. Translating gives CASSLGGQGSYEQYF.

This chain links TRBV6-4 with TRBJ1-4; 7 bases line up with TRBD1. The CDR3 spans 17 residues. CDR1 and CDR2 (germline): MRHNA, SNTAGT. The V segment lost 1 base and the J segment 5 bases; nucleotides outside the gene matches: 10. The CDR3 region is CASSDFPGQSINEKLFF. The CDR3 region has the DNA TGTGCCAGCAGTGACTTCCCGGGACAGTCCATAAATGAAAAACTGTTTTTT.

The chain has TRBV5-4 and TRBJ2-1; TRBD2 aligns across 7 bases. The junction had 7 bases not matched to a gene; V was cut back by 2 bases and J by 2 bases. The CDR3 is made up of 16 amino acids. Germline-derived CDR1 and CDR2 are SGHNT and YYREEE (reference sequence). The CDR3 sequence is CASSFGRGGTYNEQFF. The CDR3 region has the DNA TGTGCCAGCAGCTTTGGCCGCGGGGGAACCTACAATGAGCAGTTCTTC. Full variable domain (remainder filled in from reference TRBV5-4 and TRBJ2-1): ETGVTQSPTHLIKTRGQQVTLRCSSQSGHNTVSWYQQALGQGPQFIFQYYREEENGRGNFPPRFSGLQFPNYSSELNVNALELDDSALYLCASSFGRGGTYNEQFFGPGTRLTVL.

This chain uses TRBV9 with TRBJ2-3, with 12 bases that match TRBD2. This CDR3 comprises 15 residues. Trimming took 6 bases from V and 2 from J; bases not matched to a gene: 4. Per germline, CDR1 SGDLS and CDR2 YYNGEE. The CDR3 is CASTWTSGVTDTQYF. In nucleotides, the CDR3 is TGTGCCAGCACCTGGACTAGCGGGGTCACAGATACGCAGTATTTT.

The chain links TRBV2 to TRBJ2-2; 7 bases fit TRBD1. The CDR3 runs to 15 residues. Germline CDR1 and CDR2: SNHLY and FYNNEI. Trimming at V came to 6 bases and at J to 4 bases, leaving 8 bases not matched to a gene. CDR3 sequence reads: CASRRQGAITGELFF. For the CDR3, the DNA is TGTGCCAGCAGACGACAGGGAGCGATCACCGGGGAGCTGTTTTTT. Combining the CDR3 with reference TRBV2 and TRBJ2-2 gives the whole variable domain EPEVTQTPSHQVTQMGQEVILRCVPISNHLYFYWYRQILGQKVEFLVSFYNNEISEKSEIFDDQFSVERPDGSNFTLKIRSTKLEDSAMYFCASRRQGAITGELFFGEGSRLTVL.

The chain links TRBV2 to TRBJ1-2, with 7 nucleotides matching TRBD1. This CDR3 is built from 13 residues. Germline V gives CDR1 SNHLY, CDR2 FYNNEI. V shed 5 bases and J 8 bases; nucleotides not matched to a gene: 8. The CDR3 nucleotides are TGTGCCAGCAGTATATTTCCGACAGGGGGCTACACCTTC. Translating it yields CASSIFPTGGYTF.

The chain combines TRBV7-2 with TRBJ2-5; 11 bases map to TRBD2. CDR1 and CDR2 (germline): SGHTA, FQGNSA. J was trimmed by 5 bases and V by 2 bases; bases with no gene match: 7. This CDR3 is 16 amino acids long. The CDR3 nucleotides are TGTGCCAGCAGCTTAAGTAGCGGGGGGGCGTGGGAGACCCAGTACTTC. Protein: CASSLSSGGAWETQYF.

CDR3 nucleotides: TGTGCCAGCAGAAGGACAGTCGGATACAATGAGCAGTTCTTC. Amino acids: CASRRTVGYNEQFF. The V gene is TRBV2, the J gene TRBJ2-1; perhaps TRBD1 as D (6 bases). The CDR3 length is 14 residues. Deletions cut 6 bases from V and 4 bases from J, with 13 bases between. Germline CDR1 and CDR2: SNHLY and FYNNEI.

This clone has just a few counts. The V and J genes are TRBV6-5 and TRBJ1-2; TRBD1 is a possible D gene (6 bases). From germline, CDR1 is MNHEY and CDR2 SVGAGI. The CDR3 has 13 amino acids. Trimming took 7 bases from V and 8 from J, leaving 17 bases between them. CDR3 region: CASTPRGRRGYTF. CDR3 DNA: TGTGCCAGCACCCCCAGGGGACGTAGAGGCTACACCTTC.

The rearrangement uses TRBV5-5 and TRBJ1-1, with TRBD1 matching over 7 bases. The germline CDR1 and CDR2 sequences are SGHKS and YYEKEE (reference sequence). The trim removed 3 bases at V and 5 bases at J, leaving 10 bases unmatched. This CDR3 is 15 amino acids long. CDR3 DNA sequence: TGTGCCAGCAGCTCATCAAGACAGGGTTGGACTGAAGCTTTCTTT. Translating it yields CASSSSRQGWTEAFF.

This clone showed up just once. This chain joins TRBV18 and TRBJ1-2; TRBD1 matches at 11 bases. CDR1 and CDR2 from the germline V gene are KGHSH and LQKENI. V shed 2 bases, J shed 3 bases, and the junction held 8 bases outside the gene matches. This CDR3 has 17 residues. The CDR3 is CASSPSSPGQGDYGYTF. CDR3 DNA: TGTGCCAGCTCACCAAGTAGCCCGGGACAGGGGGACTATGGCTACACCTTC. Complete variable domain (other parts from reference TRBV18 and TRBJ1-2): NAGVMQNPRHLVRRRGQEARLRCSPMKGHSHVYWYRQLPEEGLKFMVYLQKENIIDESGMPKERFSAEFPKEGPSILRIQQVVRGDSAAYFCASSPSSPGQGDYGYTFGSGTRLTVV.

The chain links TRBV9 to TRBJ2-7, with TRBD2 identical over 9 bases. CDR3 length: 14 amino acids. Germline trimming cut 4 bases from V and 2 bases from J; bases unmatched to any gene: 4. The germline V gene encodes CDR1 SGDLS and CDR2 YYNGEE. This CDR3 is CASSISGGAYEQYF. In nucleotides, the CDR3 is TGTGCCAGCAGCATTAGCGGGGGCGCCTACGAGCAGTACTTC.

The genes are TRBV12-5 and TRBJ1-1; tentative D call: TRBD1 (6 bases). The germline gives CDR1 LGHNT, CDR2 FRNRAP. V lost 7 bases, J lost 5 bases, and 14 bases lay in between. The CDR3 extends over 13 amino acids. The CDR3 nucleotides read TGTGCTAGTGCCCCGGGAGGGGGGACTGAAGCTTTCTTT. Encoded protein: CASAPGGGTEAFF.

This clone was detected a few times. This chain joins TRBV6-5 and TRBJ2-4; D may be TRBD2 (6 bases). The ends were cut back, 5 bases at V and 13 bases at J, with 15 bases in the middle. Germline values: CDR1 MNHEY, CDR2 SVGAGI. CDR3 size: 12 residues. For the CDR3, the DNA is TGTGCCAGCAGTGAACGGGGGTTCGGGCAGTACTTC. Translated: CASSERGFGQYF.

The J gene is TRBJ2-7, the V gene TRBV27; tentatively, D is TRBD1 (6 bases). V was clipped by 3 bases and J by 2 bases, with 11 bases between them. CDR1 and CDR2 (germline): MNHEY, SMNVEV (reference sequence). The CDR3 consists of 14 residues. The CDR3 is CASSFHGQTYEQYF. The CDR3 DNA reads as TGTGCCAGCAGTTTCCACGGACAGACCTACGAGCAGTACTTC.

The V gene is TRBV30, the J gene TRBJ1-4; D not resolved. This CDR3 contains 13 residues. Germline loops: CDR1 GTSNPN, CDR2 SVGIG (reference sequence). V dropped 5 bases and J dropped 7 bases, with 14 bases sitting between them. CDR3 sequence (DNA): TGTGCCTGGTCCTGGATTCGAGGTGAAAAACTGTTTTTT. It translates to CAWSWIRGEKLFF.

In this sample, this clone turned up once. The CDR3 spells CASSSLGGGHSLVNTEAFF. CDR3 DNA: TGCGCCAGCAGCTCGTTGGGGGGGGGACACAGCTTGGTGAACACTGAAGCTTTCTTT. V and J are TRBV5-1 and TRBJ1-1; D possibly corresponds to TRBD1 (6 bases). This CDR3 contains 19 residues. Looked up from germline, CDR1 is SGHRS and CDR2 is YFSETQ. Trimming pared 3 bases from V and 0 bases from J, leaving 24 bases between. Complete variable domain (other parts from reference TRBV5-1 and TRBJ1-1): KAGVTQTPRYLIKTRGQQVTLSCSPISGHRSVSWYQQTPGQGLQFLFEYFSETQRNKGNFPGRFSGRQFSNSRSEMNVSTLELGDSALYLCASSSLGGGHSLVNTEAFFGQGTRLTVV.

The chain uses TRBV2 and TRBJ1-1, with a possible D match to TRBD1 (6 bases). The ends were cut back, 5 bases at V and 1 base at J, with 14 bases in the middle. The CDR3 contains 15 residues. CDR1 is SNHLY and CDR2 is FYNNEI in the germline V gene. Here the CDR3 reads CASSPITGPNTEAFF. The CDR3, as DNA: TGTGCCAGCAGTCCTATTACAGGGCCGAACACTGAAGCTTTCTTT.

The chain couples TRBV5-6 to TRBJ2-7, with 8 bases aligning to TRBD1. Germline V CDR1 and CDR2: SGHDT, YYEEEE. The CDR3 consists of 14 residues. Trimming removed 3 bases from V and 3 bases from J; junction bases left unmatched: 5. The CDR3 nucleotides read TGTGCCAGCAGCTGGGGACAGGACATCTACGAGCAGTACTTC. The encoded protein is CASSWGQDIYEQYF.